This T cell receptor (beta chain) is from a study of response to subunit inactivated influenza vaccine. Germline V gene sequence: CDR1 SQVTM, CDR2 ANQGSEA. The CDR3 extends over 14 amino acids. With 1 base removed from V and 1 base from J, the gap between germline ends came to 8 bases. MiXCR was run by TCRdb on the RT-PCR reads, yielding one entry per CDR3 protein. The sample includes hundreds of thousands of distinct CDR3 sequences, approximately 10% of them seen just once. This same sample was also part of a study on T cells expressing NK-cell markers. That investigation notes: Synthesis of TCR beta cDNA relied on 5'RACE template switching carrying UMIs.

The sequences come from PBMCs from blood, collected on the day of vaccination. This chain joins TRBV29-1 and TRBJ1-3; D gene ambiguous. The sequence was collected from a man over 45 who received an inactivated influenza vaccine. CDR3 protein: CSVEVLGSGNTIYF. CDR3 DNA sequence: TGCAGCGTTGAAGTGCTGGGGTCTGGAAACACCATATATTTT.